The entry below describes one TCR beta chain. As yet, its antigen is unknown. The sample originates from a study of CD8 T cells in ankylosing spondylitis. Study results and caveats: A motif in TCR beta, a set of fewer than ten highly homologous variants, appeared characteristic of ankylosing spondylitis blood. Earlier work had already found some motif variants in reactive arthritis synovial fluid and blood. Disease-linked clones were CD8+ and relatively rare in peripheral blood.

Quantitative 5'-RACE with molecular barcodes was used to make the TCR beta libraries. TCRdb re-called the 5' RACE reads with MiXCR, one entry per CDR3 protein. The profile shows a few hundred thousand distinct CDR3 sequences, under 25% of them singletons. Germline assignment: CDR1 LGHNA and CDR2 YSLEER. V gave up 0 bases and J gave up 3 bases; unmatched junction bases: 6. This CDR3 region has 16 residues. The J gene is TRBJ2-3, the V gene TRBV4-3, with TRBD2 matching 7 bases. The clonotype was recovered from a male donor with ankylosing spondylitis. The sequenced material came from blood, either unsorted or a sorted T cell fraction (not recorded which). The CDR3: CASSQDGASGTDTQYF. In DNA, the CDR3 is TGCGCCAGCAGCCAAGATGGCGCTAGCGGAACAGATACGCAGTATTTT.